Following are 21 T cell receptor beta chains from one sample sequenced in a study of OX40 agonist ivuxolimab in advanced cancers. The assay was immunoSEQ multiplex PCR, and TCRdb's table has in-frame clones only and misses some. The repertoire holds 75,000 to 100,000 clones, approximately 84% seen once, with under 3.5% in the top ten. Sequenced material: CD4+ or CD8+ T cells sorted from blood, taken in a trial of the OX40 agonist ivuxolimab. Every receptor here comes from an adult with an advanced solid tumor such as melanoma, head and neck, liver or kidney cancer.

The rearrangement joins TRBV15 to TRBJ1-3, with D unresolved. Trimming left V 0 bases short and J 0 bases short, with 15 bases between. Germline V gives CDR1 LNHNV, CDR2 YYDKDF (reference sequence). The CDR3 extends over 18 amino acids. The CDR3, as DNA: TGTGCCACCAGCAGAGATTTTTACGGACCGAACTCTGGAAACACCATATATTTT. Translation: CATSRDFYGPNSGNTIYF.

J is TRBJ2-7 and V is TRBV7-2; D not certain. Germline CDR1 and CDR2: SGHTA and FQGNSA. This CDR3 spans 11 amino acids. The V and J ends lost 1 base and 8 bases respectively, with 6 bases between them. CDR3 region: CASSLVGQQYF. The CDR3 DNA is TGTGCCAGCAGCTTAGTGGGTCAGCAGTACTTC.

The rearrangement links TRBV19 to TRBJ1-6; 7 bases are shared with TRBD1. Germline values: CDR1 LNHDA, CDR2 SQIVND (reference sequence). V lost 5 bases and J lost 0; bases outside the gene matches: 7. The CDR3 is made up of 17 amino acids. The CDR3 DNA sequence: TGTGCCAGTAGTCTTACAGGGGTGAGCTCCTATAATTCACCCCTCCACTTT. Its translation: CASSLTGVSSYNSPLHF.

This clone was observed a single time. V gene TRBV10-3 combines with J gene TRBJ2-7, with 8 bases fitting TRBD1. Germline CDR1 ENHRY, CDR2 SYGVKD. The CDR3 loop spans 12 amino acids. V was pared by 6 bases and J by 6 bases, with 4 bases of the junction left unmatched. CDR3 bases: TGTGCCATCAGCCAGGGGGCGGTCGAGCAGTACTTC. Its protein is CAISQGAVEQYF.

V gene TRBV5-1 combines with J gene TRBJ2-7; a weak D match, TRBD1 (7 bases). The V gene lost 4 bases and the J gene lost 0 bases, with 20 bases spanning the gap. The germline CDR1 and CDR2 sequences are SGHRS and YFSETQ. The CDR3 is 17 amino acids. The CDR3 here is CASSAGPYRGISYEQYV. CDR3 bases: TGCGCCAGCAGCGCGGGACCCTACAGGGGCATCTCCTACGAGCAGTACGTC.

J is TRBJ1-4 and V is TRBV6-6; D is undetermined. This CDR3 comprises 13 residues. Trimming shortened V by 2 bases and J by 6 bases, and 7 bases separated the two germline ends. CDR1 is MNHNY and CDR2 is SVGAGI in the germline V gene (reference sequence). The CDR3 coding sequence is TGTGCCAGCAGTTACAGGGTCCATGAAAAACTGTTTTTT. This gives the protein CASSYRVHEKLFF.

The rearrangement uses TRBV5-1 and TRBJ1-5; maybe TRBD1 (6 bases). Trimming removed 0 bases from V and 5 bases from J, with 9 bases in between. The CDR3 has 14 residues. Germline CDR1 SGHRS, CDR2 YFSETQ. DNA of the CDR3: TGCGCCAGCAGCTTGGCAGGGGAACATCAGCCCCAGCATTTT. Residues: CASSLAGEHQPQHF.

The V gene is TRBV5-5, the J gene TRBJ1-2; no clear D gene. V was clipped by 0 bases and J by 3 bases, with 6 bases between them. There are 13 residues in the CDR3. Germline assignment: CDR1 SGHKS and CDR2 YYEKEE (reference sequence). The chain's CDR3 is CASSLDWDYGYTF. Here the CDR3 DNA reads TGTGCCAGCAGCTTGGACTGGGACTATGGCTACACCTTC.

This clone has more than one count but fewer than ten. This chain connects TRBV30 to TRBJ1-1, with D maybe TRBD1 (5 bases). Between the trimmed V and J ends, which lost 1 base and 8 bases, there was a span of 17 bases. The CDR3 contains 14 residues. CDR1 and CDR2 (germline): GTSNPN, SVGIG (reference sequence). The chain's CDR3 is CAWSGDGGTAEAFF. The CDR3 region has the DNA TGTGCCTGGAGTGGGGACGGAGGGACTGCAGAAGCTTTCTTT.

This clone was recorded once. The V and J genes are TRBV11-2 and TRBJ2-3, with TRBD2 matching 10 bases. After removal of 1 base from V and 0 bases from J, the junction contained 4 bases not matched to a gene. There are 17 residues in the CDR3. Germline CDR1 reads SGHAT; CDR2 reads FQNNGV. The CDR3, as DNA: TGTGCCAGCAGCTTAGGCAGGACTAGCGGAAGCACAGATACGCAGTATTTT. It codes for CASSLGRTSGSTDTQYF. The full variable domain, completed using reference TRBV11-2 and TRBJ2-3, is EAGVAQSPRYKIIEKRQSVAFWCNPISGHATLYWYQQILGQGPKLLIQFQNNGVVDDSQLPKDRFSAERLKGVDSTLKIQPAKLEDSAVYLCASSLGRTSGSTDTQYFGPGTRLTVL.

The rearrangement links TRBV18 to TRBJ1-1; 9 bases agree with TRBD1. The CDR3 has 18 amino acids. Germline lookup yields CDR1 KGHSH and CDR2 LQKENI. V dropped 3 bases and J dropped 2; count of bases not matched to a gene: 13. CDR3 protein: CASSPSAGQGKGNTEAFF. As DNA, the CDR3 is TGTGCCAGCTCACCTTCCGCGGGACAGGGAAAAGGCAACACTGAAGCTTTCTTT.

The genes are TRBV28 and TRBJ1-2, with 11 bases that match TRBD1. Trimming took 7 bases from V and 3 from J; bases not matched to a gene: 7. Germline assignment: CDR1 MDHEN and CDR2 SYDVKM. The length of the CDR3 is 15 residues. This CDR3 is CASKLGQGADYGYTF. CDR3 bases: TGTGCCAGCAAACTTGGACAGGGGGCGGACTATGGCTACACCTTC.

The chain couples TRBV4-3 to TRBJ2-5; 7 bases are shared with TRBD1. The germline V gene has CDR1 LGHNA and CDR2 YSLEER. J was trimmed by 5 bases and V by 0 bases; bases with no gene match: 3. The CDR3 covers 14 residues. The CDR3 sequence: CASSQEDRRETQYF. The DNA of the CDR3 is TGCGCCAGCAGCCAAGAGGACAGGAGGGAGACCCAGTACTTC.

This clone has only a few counts. The chain has TRBV11-2 and TRBJ1-1; no clear D gene. Germline V gives CDR1 SGHAT, CDR2 FQNNGV. The ends were cut back, 2 bases at V and 1 base at J, with 14 bases in the middle. The CDR3 loop spans 16 amino acids. CDR3 sequence: CASSLRSGRRNTEAFF. In DNA form, the CDR3 reads TGTGCCAGCAGCTTAAGATCCGGGAGACGGAACACTGAAGCTTTCTTT.

This chain links TRBV7-9 with TRBJ2-3; 10 bases agree with TRBD2. CDR3 size: 17 residues. Germline values: CDR1 SEHNR, CDR2 FQNEAQ (reference sequence). With V trimmed by 1 base and J by 2 bases, 6 bases remained unmatched. The CDR3 here is CASSLGASGGLTDTQYF. The CDR3 DNA sequence: TGTGCCAGCAGCTTAGGCGCTAGCGGGGGACTCACAGATACGCAGTATTTT.

The chain employs TRBV7-3 and TRBJ2-3; weak D call: TRBD2 (7 bases). Germline assignment: CDR1 SGHTA and CDR2 FQGTGA. This CDR3 is built from 15 residues. The V end lost 2 bases, the J end lost 0 bases, and 9 bases lay between the germline ends. Here the CDR3 reads CASSLGGASTDTQYF. CDR3 bases: TGTGCCAGCAGCTTAGGGGGGGCGAGCACAGATACGCAGTATTTT.

The rearrangement joins TRBV10-2 to TRBJ2-7; D gene uncertain. Germline CDR1 and CDR2: WSHSY and SAAADI. V lost 0 bases, J lost 4 bases, and 7 bases lay in between. This CDR3 is 13 amino acids long. The CDR3 bases are TGCGCCAGCAGTGAGTCTACCGATTACGAGCAGTACGTC. Amino acid sequence: CASSESTDYEQYV.

V and J are TRBV5-1 and TRBJ1-2; no firm D call. V was trimmed by 0 bases and J by 8 bases, leaving 14 bases between them. The CDR3 loop spans 14 amino acids. From germline, CDR1 is SGHRS and CDR2 YFSETQ. This CDR3 is CASSLEAGSDGYTF. CDR3 bases: TGCGCCAGCAGCTTGGAGGCAGGTTCGGACGGCTACACCTTC. Supplemented by reference TRBV5-1 and TRBJ1-2, the full variable domain reads KAGVTQTPRYLIKTRGQQVTLSCSPISGHRSVSWYQQTPGQGLQFLFEYFSETQRNKGNFPGRFSGRQFSNSRSEMNVSTLELGDSALYLCASSLEAGSDGYTFGSGTRLTVV.

The chain joins TRBV7-9 to TRBJ1-5; possible D gene TRBD1, 5 bases. The V end was cut by 6 bases, the J end by 3 bases, with 12 bases between. CDR1 is SEHNR and CDR2 is FQNEAQ in the germline V gene (reference sequence). The CDR3 is 14 residues long. CDR3 protein: CASSKGRDNQPQHF. CDR3 DNA: TGTGCCAGCAGTAAGGGGCGGGACAATCAGCCCCAGCATTTT.

J is TRBJ1-5 and V is TRBV27, with D unresolved. The CDR3 length is 16 residues. Germline V gene sequence: CDR1 MNHEY, CDR2 SMNVEV (reference sequence). The V end was cut by 8 bases, the J end by 0 bases, with 17 bases between. The CDR3: CASQKLGGLSNQPQHF. CDR3 DNA: TGTGCCAGCCAGAAGTTGGGAGGGCTTAGCAATCAGCCCCAGCATTTT.

The V call is TRBV5-4, the J call TRBJ1-6, with D maybe TRBD1 (5 bases). The germline V gene encodes CDR1 SGHNT and CDR2 YYREEE (reference sequence). Deletions cut 4 bases from V and 4 bases from J, with 9 bases between. The CDR3 has 14 residues. The CDR3 DNA reads TGTGCCAGCAGCGAGGGGCAGTATAATTCACCCCTCCACTTT. Its translation: CASSEGQYNSPLHF.